The 28 T cell receptor beta chains reported below all come from one sample, sequenced in a study of identical twins. TCRdb re-called the 5' RACE reads with MiXCR, one entry per CDR3 protein. Of more than 250,000 distinct CDR3 sequences listed, about 8% are singletons. In addition, the sample was reused for a study of yellow fever vaccine responses in identical twins.

Sample: memory (CD45RO+) T cells sorted from blood. Receptors were obtained from a young woman in good health.

The chain combines TRBV10-2 with TRBJ2-7; D is perhaps TRBD1 (6 bases). The germline CDR1 and CDR2 sequences are WSHSY and SAAADI. V lost 10 bases to trimming and J lost 0 bases, with 16 bases between them. This CDR3 comprises 14 residues. As DNA, the CDR3 is TGCGCCATTCAGGGACGGGACAACTCCTACGAGCAGTACTTC. Encoded protein: CAIQGRDNSYEQYF.

This clonotype was observed many times. V is TRBV7-8 and J is TRBJ2-1, with TRBD1 matching 8 bases. Trimming took 5 bases from V and 9 from J; bases not matched to a gene: 18. CDR1 is SGHVS and CDR2 is FQNEAQ in the germline V gene. The CDR3 runs 17 residues. Written as DNA, the CDR3 is TGTGCCAGCAGCGCGCGGGAATTGGGACAGGCCTTCGGTGAGCAGTTCTTC. Translated: CASSARELGQAFGEQFF.

This clonotype was seen more than once but under ten times. The V call is TRBV2, the J call TRBJ2-3; D unclear. CDR3 length: 13 amino acids. CDR1 and CDR2 from the germline V gene are SNHLY and FYNNEI. Trimming shortened V by 7 bases and J by 1 base, and 9 bases separated the two germline ends. CDR3 sequence reads: CASNPGRTDTQYF. CDR3 DNA: TGTGCCAGCAATCCAGGCCGCACAGATACGCAGTATTTT.

This clonotype has more than one count but fewer than ten. V and J are TRBV5-6 and TRBJ2-2, with D hard to call. Germline assignment: CDR1 SGHDT and CDR2 YYEEEE. The V and J ends lost 0 bases and 5 bases respectively, with 11 bases between them. The length of the CDR3 is 15 residues. The CDR3 DNA is TGTGCCAGCAGCTTGGTTGGATTGAGGACCGGGGAGCTGTTTTTT. It specifies CASSLVGLRTGELFF.

CDR3 nucleotides: TGTGCCAGCAGTGAAGCGGGAGGGCCTGGGGAGCAGTACTTC. Translation: CASSEAGGPGEQYF. The rearrangement joins TRBV6-1 to TRBJ2-7; 7 bases are shared with TRBD2. Germline V lookup: CDR1 MNHNS, CDR2 SASEGT. The CDR3 loop spans 14 amino acids. Unmatched junction bases numbered 6, after V lost 0 bases and J lost 7 bases.

This clonotype occurred many times. This chain connects TRBV6-6 to TRBJ2-1; D gene ambiguous. This CDR3 spans 14 amino acids. Deletions cut 7 bases from V and 2 bases from J, with 12 bases between. Germline CDR1 reads MNHNY; CDR2 reads SVGAGI (reference sequence). The DNA for the CDR3 is TGTGCCAGCATGGTCGACTTAGCCTACAATGAGCAGTTCTTC. The encoded protein is CASMVDLAYNEQFF.

This clonotype was counted many times. The chain combines TRBV20-1 with TRBJ2-1, with 10 bases lining up with TRBD2. V was clipped by 5 bases and J by 5 bases; unmatched bases: 6. Germline V lookup: CDR1 DFQATT, CDR2 SNEGSKA (reference sequence). The CDR3 contains 14 residues. In nucleotides, the CDR3 is TGCAGTGCTTTTCTAGCGGGGGTACACAATGAGCAGTTCTTC. Amino acid sequence: CSAFLAGVHNEQFF.

This clonotype was found a few times. The chain links TRBV3-1 to TRBJ2-2; either TRBD1 or TRBD2 may supply D (5 bases each). Trimming took off 6 bases at V and 6 bases at J, with 26 bases between the two ends. CDR1 and CDR2 (germline): LGHDT, YNNKEL (reference sequence). This CDR3 has 18 residues. CDR3 sequence: CASSLYEGLVLRAGELFF. For the CDR3, the DNA is TGTGCCAGCAGTCTCTATGAGGGGCTGGTATTGAGAGCCGGGGAGCTGTTTTTT.

This chain uses TRBV6-5 with TRBJ2-5, with TRBD2 matching over 13 bases. Germline V gene sequence: CDR1 MNHEY, CDR2 SVGAGI. The CDR3 covers 17 residues. V shed 2 bases and J 2 bases; nucleotides not matched to a gene: 5. The CDR3 loop reads CASSYRGLAGYQETQYF. The CDR3 region has the DNA TGTGCCAGCAGTTACAGGGGACTAGCGGGATATCAAGAGACCCAGTACTTC.

V usage is TRBV7-9 and J usage is TRBJ2-7; D assignment may be TRBD1 or TRBD2 (7 bases each). V lost 3 bases, J lost 1 base, and 16 bases lay in between. The CDR3 totals 16 residues. The V gene's germline CDR1 is SEHNR and CDR2 FQNEAQ (reference sequence). In DNA form, the CDR3 reads TGTGCCAGCAGCTTGATCCCAGGGGGGGGTTCCTACGAGCAGTACTTC. This sequence encodes CASSLIPGGGSYEQYF.

This clonotype was counted at least ten times. The gene calls are TRBV20-1 and TRBJ2-7, with D maybe TRBD2 (6 bases). Trimming shortened V by 1 base and J by 3 bases, and 13 bases separated the two germline ends. Per germline, CDR1 DFQATT and CDR2 SNEGSKA (reference sequence). The CDR3 has 14 residues. The CDR3 DNA is TGCAGTGCTAGAGTCTCGGGGCGGGACTACGAGCAGTACTTC. It yields the protein CSARVSGRDYEQYF.

In its sample, this clonotype was seen a few times. The rearrangement links TRBV3-1 to TRBJ2-3, with D unclear. The CDR3 totals 13 residues. The V gene's germline CDR1 is LGHDT and CDR2 YNNKEL (reference sequence). V was pared by 1 base and J by 5 bases, with 7 bases between. The CDR3 reads CASSQARRDTQYF. The DNA of the CDR3 is TGTGCCAGCAGCCAAGCGAGAAGAGATACGCAGTATTTT.

This clonotype was picked up many times. The chain couples TRBV6-1 to TRBJ1-6, with TRBD1 as a possible D gene (6 bases). The V gene's germline CDR1 is MNHNS and CDR2 SASEGT. V was trimmed by 5 bases and J by 9 bases, leaving 17 bases between them. CDR3 size: 15 residues. In nucleotides, the CDR3 is TGTGCCAGCAGTCGACAGGCCCCAAACAGTTCACCCCTCCACTTT. Amino acids: CASSRQAPNSSPLHF.

In DNA, the CDR3 is TGTGCCAGCAGTGAAAGGGGGGAGTACGAGCAGTACGTC. It translates to CASSERGEYEQYV. The genes are TRBV6-1 and TRBJ2-7, with D possibly called TRBD1 or TRBD2 (6 bases each). Between the trimmed V and J ends, which lost 2 bases and 4 bases, there was a span of 9 bases. CDR1 and CDR2 from the germline V gene are MNHNS and SASEGT. The CDR3 runs 13 residues.

This clonotype was counted a few times. The chain employs TRBV28 and TRBJ1-5; 8 bases map to TRBD1. The germline gives CDR1 MDHEN, CDR2 SYDVKM. The CDR3 has 15 residues. The J segment lost 2 bases and the V segment lost 3 bases, leaving 3 bases of the junction unmatched. CDR3 coding DNA: TGTGCCAGCAGTTTGACGGACAGGGGCAATCAGCCCCAGCATTTT. Its translation: CASSLTDRGNQPQHF.

This clonotype was detected many times. The J gene is TRBJ1-5, the V gene TRBV4-1, with TRBD1 as a possible D gene (5 bases). The CDR3 sequence is 12 residues long. The germline V gene has CDR1 MGHRA and CDR2 YSYEKL. V was pared by 4 bases and J by 6 bases, with 7 bases between. The DNA of the CDR3 is TGCGCCAGCAGCCGGGGGGTTCAGCCCCAGCATTTT. Encoded protein: CASSRGVQPQHF.

Comments on this clonotype: A much more abundant neighbour one base away suggests this may be a read error. The chain carries TRBV12-3 or TRBV12-4 and TRBJ2-3; the D gene is possibly TRBD2 (6 bases). The CDR3 has 15 residues. The CDR3 nucleotides are TGTGCCAGCAGTTTTTCTAGCGCTATCACAGATACGCTGTATTTT. The encoded protein is CASSFSSAITDTLYF.

In its sample, this clonotype was seen a few times. This chain joins TRBV20-1 and TRBJ2-1; the match to TRBD2 covers 8 bases. The CDR3 is 17 residues long. V lost 1 base, J lost 8 bases, and 16 bases stayed unmatched. Per germline, CDR1 DFQATT and CDR2 SNEGSKA (reference sequence). The CDR3 is CSARGLTSGGGWDEQFF. Here the CDR3 DNA reads TGCAGTGCTAGAGGTTTAACTAGCGGAGGGGGGTGGGATGAGCAGTTCTTC.

This clonotype was detected only a few times. This chain joins TRBV10-2 and TRBJ1-4, with 8 bases aligning to TRBD1. This CDR3 is built from 12 residues. The germline V gene encodes CDR1 WSHSY and CDR2 SAAADI. V lost 8 bases to trimming and J lost 7 bases; unmatched junction nucleotides: 3. CDR3 DNA: TGCGCCAGCGGGACAGGTGGTGAAAAACTGTTTTTT. Translating it yields CASGTGGEKLFF.

The chain uses TRBV9 and TRBJ2-3; the D gene is possibly TRBD1 (6 bases). Germline CDR1 reads SGDLS; CDR2 reads YYNGEE. V was trimmed by 4 bases and J by 6 bases, leaving 12 bases between them. There are 13 residues in the CDR3. The chain's CDR3 is CASSSTGLDTQYF. The DNA of the CDR3 is TGTGCCAGCAGCTCCACAGGGTTGGATACGCAGTATTTT.

This rearrangement joins TRBV6-2 or TRBV6-3 to TRBJ1-2; perhaps TRBD1 as D (6 bases). Germline V gene sequence: CDR1 MNHEY, CDR2 SVGEGT. The CDR3 extends over 13 amino acids. Trimming removed 7 bases at V and 4 bases at J, with 13 bases between. The CDR3 sequence is CASTPDRRYGYTF. CDR3 sequence (DNA): TGTGCCAGCACCCCCGACAGGCGCTATGGCTACACCTTC.

This clonotype was found many times. J is TRBJ2-3 and V is TRBV11-3; tentatively, D is TRBD2 (5 bases). V was clipped by 7 bases and J by 6 bases, with 14 bases between them. Germline V gives CDR1 SGHNT, CDR2 YENEEA. This CDR3 comprises 13 residues. This CDR3 reads CASTHRDVDTQYF. The CDR3 nucleotides read TGTGCCAGCACCCATCGGGATGTGGATACGCAGTATTTT.

The rearrangement links TRBV29-1 to TRBJ2-7; D may match TRBD1 or TRBD2 (7 bases each). This CDR3 contains 15 residues. The germline V gene encodes CDR1 SQVTM and CDR2 ANQGSEA. V was pared by 2 bases and J by 4 bases, with 18 bases between. The CDR3 nucleotides read TGCAGCGTTGAATTGGGCAGGGGGGGGTTTTACGAGCAGTACTTC. Its protein is CSVELGRGGFYEQYF.

This clonotype was picked up many times. The chain is built from TRBV28 and TRBJ1-2; TRBD1 agrees at 8 bases. This CDR3 region has 15 residues. CDR1 and CDR2 from the germline V gene are MDHEN and SYDVKM. J gave up 7 bases and V 4 bases, and 11 bases lay outside the gene matches. CDR3 residues: CASSSRDRFLRGYTF. Here the CDR3 DNA reads TGTGCCAGCAGTTCCCGGGACAGGTTTTTACGTGGCTACACCTTC.

This clonotype was seen more than once but under ten times. The gene calls are TRBV3-1 and TRBJ2-1; D not certain. V lost 4 bases, J lost 8 bases, and 18 bases lay in between. The CDR3 runs to 15 residues. The germline V gene has CDR1 LGHDT and CDR2 YNNKEL (reference sequence). CDR3 region: CASSLRSHGVDEQFF. The CDR3 nucleotides are TGTGCCAGCAGCCTACGATCTCATGGGGTCGATGAGCAGTTCTTC.

This clonotype was seen a handful of times. V usage is TRBV20-1 and J usage is TRBJ2-5, with 11 bases fitting TRBD2. This CDR3 has 15 residues. CDR1 and CDR2 (germline): DFQATT, SNEGSKA (reference sequence). The V segment lost 1 base and the J segment 5 bases; nucleotides outside the gene matches: 6. The CDR3 region has the DNA TGCAGTGCTAGAGGGACTAGCGGGTCCTGGGAGACCCAGTACTTC. Its protein product is CSARGTSGSWETQYF.

This clonotype was observed a handful of times. The genes are TRBV11-2 and TRBJ2-6; 7 positions match TRBD2. The junction had 15 bases not matched to a gene; V was cut back by 6 bases and J by 4 bases. Germline V CDR1 and CDR2: SGHAT, FQNNGV. The CDR3 extends over 18 amino acids. The CDR3 loop is CASSRTETGGEGANVLTF. CDR3 DNA: TGTGCCAGCAGTCGCACGGAAACGGGGGGAGAAGGGGCCAACGTCCTGACTTTC.

This clonotype has a count of ten or more. The V call is TRBV9, the J call TRBJ2-1; D not certain. V lost 2 bases to trimming and J lost 2 bases, with 5 bases between them. Germline CDR1 and CDR2: SGDLS and YYNGEE. The CDR3 loop spans 13 amino acids. CDR3 in DNA: TGTGCCAGCAGCGTTACGACCTACAATGAGCAGTTCTTC. It is translated as CASSVTTYNEQFF.